One and the same sample provided the 28 T cell receptor beta chains below, sequenced in a study of T cells in Graves' hyperthyroidism and ophthalmopathy. Using RNA transcripts as the source, TCR beta CDR3 regions were amplified. Researchers ran a first-round RT-PCR on the TCR CDR3 using the HTBI primer set. TCRdb recomputed calls from the multiplex PCR reads with MiXCR, one row per CDR3 protein. The data contain 490,000 or so distinct CDR3 sequences, about 15% of them singletons. The sequenced sample consisted of blood. All receptors come from a young woman with Graves' ophthalmopathy.

This clonotype was seen repeatedly, ten times or more. The chain uses TRBV6-2 or TRBV6-3 and TRBJ1-5; D gene ambiguous. The CDR3 is made up of 12 amino acids. V dropped 8 bases and J dropped 6 bases, with 11 bases sitting between them. Germline assignment: CDR1 MNHEY and CDR2 SVGEGT. Written as DNA, the CDR3 is TGTGCCAGCTTCAGCATCGGTCAGCCCCAGCATTTT. This encodes CASFSIGQPQHF.

Ten or more counts support this clonotype. This chain uses TRBV7-2 with TRBJ2-5; D uncertain. Germline V CDR1 and CDR2: SGHTA, FQGNSA. Trimming pared 5 bases from V and 3 bases from J, leaving 4 bases between. The CDR3 is 11 amino acids. In DNA, the CDR3 is TGTGCCAGCAGCCGTGAAGAGACCCAGTACTTC. Residues: CASSREETQYF.

This clonotype was counted at least ten times. The gene calls are TRBV27 and TRBJ2-7; 10 nucleotides agree with TRBD2. The J segment lost 2 bases and the V segment lost 4 bases, leaving 5 bases of the junction unmatched. This CDR3 region has 15 residues. Germline V gene sequence: CDR1 MNHEY, CDR2 SMNVEV (reference sequence). In DNA, the CDR3 is TGTGCCAGCAGTTCGTCTAGCGGGGGAGCCTACGAGCAGTACTTC. Protein sequence: CASSSSSGGAYEQYF.

This clonotype has only a few counts. This CDR3 reads CASSAGRTEAFF. The CDR3 nucleotides are TGTGCCAGCAGCGCAGGGAGGACTGAAGCTTTCTTT. The V and J genes are TRBV7-6 and TRBJ1-1; weak D call: TRBD1 (5 bases). V lost 5 bases to trimming and J lost 5 bases, with 9 bases between them. The CDR3 contains 12 residues. CDR1 SGHVS and CDR2 FNYEAQ come from the germline V gene.

This chain joins TRBV27 and TRBJ2-1, with a tentative D call TRBD1 (6 bases). Germline lookup yields CDR1 MNHEY and CDR2 SMNVEV (reference sequence). The CDR3 contains 11 residues. Trimming cost V 10 bases and J 3 bases, with 7 bases left between them. The CDR3 DNA sequence: TGTGCCACAGGGGACTACAATGAGCAGTTCTTC. Encoded protein: CATGDYNEQFF.

The chain carries TRBV6-1 and TRBJ2-7; a possible D gene is TRBD1 (6 bases). The germline gives CDR1 MNHNS, CDR2 SASEGT. The CDR3 totals 12 residues. V lost 8 bases and J lost 2, with 10 bases in between. CDR3 bases: TGTGCCAGCGGACAGATGACCTACGAGCAGTACTTC. Residues: CASGQMTYEQYF.

For this clonotype: A read error may be the cause here, since a much bigger clone is one base away. This rearrangement joins TRBV5-4 to TRBJ2-7; 7 positions match TRBD1. The CDR3 totals 15 residues. Germline loops: CDR1 SGHNT, CDR2 YYREEE (reference sequence). Trimming removed 7 bases from V and 2 bases from J; junction bases left unmatched: 12. The CDR3 region is CASASRTGSPYEQYF. CDR3 in DNA: TGTGCCAGCGCGTCCCGGACAGGCAGCCCCTACGAGCAGTACTTC.

The table lists this clonotype with a count of one. One end of the junction is discordant with germline, which a read error may explain. The CDR3 is CASSTIVASGPGELVF. Here the CDR3 DNA reads TGTGCCAGCAGCACGATCGTGGCTAGCGGTCCCGGGGAGCTGGTTTTT. The V call is TRBV7-8, the J call TRBJ2-2; 7 positions agree with TRBD2. Germline V lookup: CDR1 SGHVS, CDR2 FQNEAQ. There are 16 residues in the CDR3.

This clonotype was seen a few times. The V gene is TRBV9, the J gene TRBJ2-7, with 8 bases identical to TRBD2. From germline, CDR1 is SGDLS and CDR2 YYNGEE. The CDR3 loop spans 15 amino acids. J lost 2 bases, V lost 4 bases, and 8 bases had no gene match. The CDR3 DNA is TGTGCCAGCAGCCGGGCGGGGGGCCCAACCTACGAGCAGTACTTC. Its protein product is CASSRAGGPTYEQYF.

Details on this clonotype: Since a much larger clone is just one base distant, this may be a read error. The genes are TRBV6-2 or TRBV6-3 and TRBJ2-3; D is ambiguous. Trimming pared 0 bases from V and 1 base from J, leaving 5 bases between. The germline CDR1 and CDR2 sequences are MNHEY and SVGEGT. The CDR3 has 14 residues. CDR3 region: CASSYSTGTDTQYF. The DNA of the CDR3 is TGTGCCAGCAGTTACTCGACGGGCACAGATACGCAGTATTTT.

In this sample, this clonotype turned up a few times. This rearrangement joins TRBV19 to TRBJ2-4; tentatively, D is TRBD2 (5 bases). The V and J ends lost 1 base and 2 bases respectively, with 12 bases between them. CDR1 and CDR2 from the germline V gene are LNHDA and SQIVND (reference sequence). This CDR3 has 16 amino acids. DNA of the CDR3: TGTGCCAGTAGTATAGCCCTCACTAGTACCAAAAACATTCAGTACTTC. Translating it yields CASSIALTSTKNIQYF. Looking up the rest from reference TRBV19 and TRBJ2-4 gives the full variable domain: DGGITQSPKYLFRKEGQNVTLSCEQNLNHDAMYWYRQDPGQGLRLIYYSQIVNDFQKGDIAEGYSVSREKKESFPLTVTSAQKNPTAFYLCASSIALTSTKNIQYFGAGTRLSVL.

Ten or more counts support this clonotype. The V call is TRBV6-2 or TRBV6-3, the J call TRBJ1-5; 8 nucleotides align to TRBD1. CDR1 and CDR2 from the germline V gene are MNHEY and SVGEGT. Losses at the gene ends were 5 bases for V and 7 bases for J; bases not matched to a gene: 13. The CDR3 has 16 amino acids. CDR3 amino acids: CASSPYLGQGRQPQHF. The CDR3 region has the DNA TGTGCCAGCAGTCCTTACCTAGGACAGGGCAGGCAGCCCCAGCATTTT.

This chain joins TRBV19 and TRBJ1-2; D is perhaps TRBD1 (6 bases). Trimming left V 3 bases short and J 2 bases short, with 13 bases between. The CDR3 runs to 15 residues. Germline CDR1 LNHDA, CDR2 SQIVND (reference sequence). CDR3 region: CASSIPGHSNYGYTF. CDR3 nucleotide sequence: TGTGCCAGTAGTATCCCGGGACACTCGAACTATGGCTACACCTTC.

In its sample, this clonotype was seen many times. CDR3 in DNA: TGTGCCAGCAGCCGGACATCGAACACCGGGGAGCTGTTTTTT. Translation gives CASSRTSNTGELFF. The rearrangement links TRBV12-3 or TRBV12-4 to TRBJ2-2; tentatively, D is TRBD1 (5 bases). V was clipped by 6 bases and J by 0 bases, with 8 bases between them. This CDR3 is built from 14 residues.

This clonotype was seen at least ten times. V and J are TRBV7-3 and TRBJ1-1; D is unresolved. The CDR3 has 13 amino acids. The V end lost 3 bases, the J end lost 1 base, and 6 bases lay between the germline ends. Per germline, CDR1 SGHTA and CDR2 FQGTGA. The CDR3 nucleotides read TGTGCCAGCAGCTTCGCTGGGAACACTGAAGCTTTCTTT. Translated, it gives CASSFAGNTEAFF.

The chain recombines TRBV20-1 with TRBJ2-3; unclear D gene. CDR1 is DFQATT and CDR2 is SNEGSKA in the germline V gene (reference sequence). The V and J ends lost 3 bases and 8 bases respectively, with 15 bases between them. CDR3 length equals 13 residues. The CDR3 is CSASTRIGGTQYF. The CDR3 DNA reads as TGCAGTGCTAGTACCAGGATAGGCGGTACGCAGTATTTT.

The table lists this clonotype with a few counts. The CDR3 loop is CAWSAFAGTGIYEQYF. The CDR3 coding sequence is TGTGCCTGGAGTGCATTCGCCGGGACAGGGATCTACGAGCAGTACTTC. The V gene is TRBV30, the J gene TRBJ2-7; 9 positions match TRBD1. The germline CDR1 and CDR2 sequences are GTSNPN and SVGIG (reference sequence). V dropped 1 base and J dropped 3; count of bases not matched to a gene: 10. The CDR3 is 16 residues long.

The chain links TRBV7-8 to TRBJ2-3, with 11 bases matching TRBD2. The CDR3 is 16 amino acids. Germline values: CDR1 SGHVS, CDR2 FQNEAQ. V lost 2 bases, J lost 2 bases, and 3 bases stayed unmatched. CDR3 protein: CASSLTSGRYTDTQYF. The DNA of the CDR3 is TGTGCCAGCAGCTTAACTAGCGGGAGATACACAGATACGCAGTATTTT.

This clonotype was counted many times. The rearrangement links TRBV28 to TRBJ2-7; 8 positions agree with TRBD2. The germline gives CDR1 MDHEN, CDR2 SYDVKM. CDR3 length equals 15 residues. V lost 2 bases and J lost 7; bases outside the gene matches: 10. As DNA, the CDR3 is TGTGCCAGCAGTTTAGCCGGGAGGGGACGGGGGGAGCAGTACTTC. Its translation: CASSLAGRGRGEQYF. Filled out from reference TRBV28 and TRBJ2-7, the complete variable domain reads DVKVTQSSRYLVKRTGEKVFLECVQDMDHENMFWYRQDPGLGLRLIYFSYDVKMKEKGDIPEGYSVSREKKERFSLILESASTNQTSMYLCASSLAGRGRGEQYFGPGTRLTVT.

The V call is TRBV27, the J call TRBJ2-2; D not resolved. The CDR3 spans 15 residues. V was trimmed by 5 bases and J by 4 bases, leaving 14 bases between them. CDR1 and CDR2 from the germline V gene are MNHEY and SMNVEV (reference sequence). CDR3 protein: CASSPDVGSTGELFF. The CDR3 DNA follows: TGTGCCAGCAGTCCCGATGTTGGATCCACCGGGGAGCTGTTTTTT.

Many counts were recorded for this clonotype. The gene calls are TRBV20-1 and TRBJ2-1; possibly TRBD1 for D (6 bases). V was pared by 6 bases and J by 0 bases, with 12 bases between. The CDR3 spans 14 residues. Germline V gene lookup returns CDR1 DFQATT and CDR2 SNEGSKA (reference sequence). The CDR3, as DNA: TGCAGTGCCTCCTGGGACACCTCCTACAATGAGCAGTTCTTC. The encoded protein is CSASWDTSYNEQFF.

In this sample, this clonotype turned up many times. The V and J genes are TRBV20-1 and TRBJ2-7; 7 bases fit TRBD2. CDR1 is DFQATT, CDR2 SNEGSKA, per germline (reference sequence). J was trimmed by 0 bases and V by 6 bases; bases with no gene match: 8. The CDR3 extends over 14 amino acids. The CDR3 protein is CSANPSGRSYEQYF. CDR3 in DNA: TGCAGTGCCAACCCTAGCGGACGCTCCTACGAGCAGTACTTC.

This clonotype was recorded at least ten times. The V call is TRBV7-2, the J call TRBJ2-2; D unresolved. CDR1 and CDR2 (germline): SGHTA, FQGNSA. This CDR3 has 14 amino acids. The V gene lost 4 bases and the J gene lost 4 bases, with 10 bases spanning the gap. The CDR3 region has the DNA TGTGCCAGCAGCTCCAAGACGGGCACCGGGGAGCTGTTTTTT. Protein product: CASSSKTGTGELFF.

This clonotype was seen repeatedly, ten times or more. The V and J genes are TRBV20-1 and TRBJ2-3; tentatively, D is TRBD1 (5 bases). The V and J ends lost 7 bases and 3 bases respectively, with 14 bases between them. CDR3 length: 13 amino acids. CDR1 and CDR2 from the germline V gene are DFQATT and SNEGSKA (reference sequence). The CDR3 DNA reads TGCAGTGAAATAGACAGTAAGACAGATACGCAGTATTTT. As protein: CSEIDSKTDTQYF.

This clonotype has ten or more counts. The V gene is TRBV4-1, the J gene TRBJ2-7; D unclear. The germline V gene has CDR1 MGHRA and CDR2 YSYEKL. The CDR3 contains 13 residues. The ends were cut back, 1 base at V and 5 bases at J, with 9 bases in the middle. CDR3 protein: CASSQVGGDEQYF. The CDR3 bases are TGCGCCAGCAGCCAAGTCGGCGGCGACGAGCAGTACTTC.

This rearrangement joins TRBV19 to TRBJ2-7; D gene unclear. Trimming pared 3 bases from V and 3 bases from J, leaving 9 bases between. CDR1 and CDR2 from the germline V gene are LNHDA and SQIVND (reference sequence). CDR3 size: 13 residues. CDR3 sequence reads: CASSIQVNYEQYF. The CDR3 DNA reads as TGTGCCAGTAGTATCCAGGTAAACTACGAGCAGTACTTC.

Comments on this clonotype: This clone may be a read error of a much larger clone one base away. The CDR3, as DNA: TGCAGTGCTAAAAAGGTCCCGGGACAGGGAAAGGCTGTGGAGCAGTACTTC. Translation: CSAKKVPGQGKAVEQYF. The rearrangement joins TRBV20-1 to TRBJ2-7, with 9 positions matching TRBD1. This CDR3 has 17 amino acids. After removal of 4 bases from V and 7 bases from J, the junction contained 20 bases not matched to a gene. Per germline, CDR1 DFQATT and CDR2 SNEGSKA (reference sequence).

This clonotype was seen repeatedly, ten times or more. This chain links TRBV5-1 with TRBJ2-7; 7 bases are a match to TRBD2. The CDR3 spans 15 residues. Germline-derived CDR1 and CDR2 are SGHRS and YFSETQ. The J segment lost 2 bases and the V segment lost 2 bases, leaving 7 bases of the junction unmatched. CDR3: CASSFVAGTTYEQYF. The DNA for the CDR3 is TGCGCCAGCAGCTTTGTAGCGGGCACCACCTACGAGCAGTACTTC. Together with reference TRBV5-1 and TRBJ2-7, the CDR3 gives the full variable domain: KAGVTQTPRYLIKTRGQQVTLSCSPISGHRSVSWYQQTPGQGLQFLFEYFSETQRNKGNFPGRFSGRQFSNSRSEMNVSTLELGDSALYLCASSFVAGTTYEQYFGPGTRLTVT.